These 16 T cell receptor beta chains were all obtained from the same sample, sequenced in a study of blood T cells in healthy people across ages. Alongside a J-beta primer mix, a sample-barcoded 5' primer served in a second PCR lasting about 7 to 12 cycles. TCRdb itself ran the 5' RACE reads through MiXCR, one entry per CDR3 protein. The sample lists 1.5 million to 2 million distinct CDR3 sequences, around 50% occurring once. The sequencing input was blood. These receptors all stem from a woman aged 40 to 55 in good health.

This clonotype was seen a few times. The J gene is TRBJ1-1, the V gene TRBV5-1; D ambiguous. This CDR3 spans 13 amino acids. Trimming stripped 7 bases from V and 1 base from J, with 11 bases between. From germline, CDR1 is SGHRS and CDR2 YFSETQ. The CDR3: CASGSGRNTEAFF. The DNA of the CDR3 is TGCGCCAGCGGGTCGGGCAGGAACACTGAAGCTTTCTTT.

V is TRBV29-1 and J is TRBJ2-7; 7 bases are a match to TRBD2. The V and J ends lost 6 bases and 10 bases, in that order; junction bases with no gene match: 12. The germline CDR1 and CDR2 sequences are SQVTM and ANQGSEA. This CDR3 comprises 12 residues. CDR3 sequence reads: CSVAGLEGTQYF. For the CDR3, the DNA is TGCAGCGTGGCCGGACTAGAGGGAACCCAGTACTTC.

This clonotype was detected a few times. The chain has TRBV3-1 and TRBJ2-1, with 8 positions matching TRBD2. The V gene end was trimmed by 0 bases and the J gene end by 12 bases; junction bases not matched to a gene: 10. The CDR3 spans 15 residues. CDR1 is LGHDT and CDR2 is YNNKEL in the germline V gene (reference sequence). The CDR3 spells CASSQDPSGGLRQFF. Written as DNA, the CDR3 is TGTGCCAGCAGCCAAGATCCCAGCGGGGGACTAAGGCAGTTCTTC.

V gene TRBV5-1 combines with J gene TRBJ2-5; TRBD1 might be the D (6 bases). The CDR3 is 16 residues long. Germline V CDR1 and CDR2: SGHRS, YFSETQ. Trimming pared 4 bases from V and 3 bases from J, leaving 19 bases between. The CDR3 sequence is CASSTLDRPGEETQYF. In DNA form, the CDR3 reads TGCGCCAGCAGCACGCTAGACAGGCCCGGGGAAGAGACCCAGTACTTC.

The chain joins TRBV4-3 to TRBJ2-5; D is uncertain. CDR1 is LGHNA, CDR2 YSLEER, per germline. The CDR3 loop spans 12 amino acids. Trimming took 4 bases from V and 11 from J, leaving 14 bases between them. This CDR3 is CASSRWGGEQYF. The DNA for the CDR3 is TGCGCCAGCAGCCGCTGGGGTGGTGAGCAGTACTTC.

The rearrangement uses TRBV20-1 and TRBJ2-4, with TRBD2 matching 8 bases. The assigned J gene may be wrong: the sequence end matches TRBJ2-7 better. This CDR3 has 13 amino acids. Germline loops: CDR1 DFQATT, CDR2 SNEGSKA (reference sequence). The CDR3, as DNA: TGCAGTGCTGCCCCCGGGGGGGACTACGAGCAGTACTTC. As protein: CSAAPGGDYEQYF.

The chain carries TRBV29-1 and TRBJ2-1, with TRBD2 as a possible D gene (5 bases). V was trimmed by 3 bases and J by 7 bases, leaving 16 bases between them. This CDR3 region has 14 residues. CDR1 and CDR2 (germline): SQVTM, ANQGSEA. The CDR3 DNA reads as TGCAGCGTTGACAAGGCAGAGGGTACAAATGAGCAGTTCTTC. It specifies CSVDKAEGTNEQFF.

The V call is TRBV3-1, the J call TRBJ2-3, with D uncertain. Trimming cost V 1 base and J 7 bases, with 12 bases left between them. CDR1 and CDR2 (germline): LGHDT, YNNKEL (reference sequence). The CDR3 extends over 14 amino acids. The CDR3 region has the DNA TGTGCCAGCAGCCAAGTGCCTATCCCTAATACGCAGTATTTT. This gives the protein CASSQVPIPNTQYF.

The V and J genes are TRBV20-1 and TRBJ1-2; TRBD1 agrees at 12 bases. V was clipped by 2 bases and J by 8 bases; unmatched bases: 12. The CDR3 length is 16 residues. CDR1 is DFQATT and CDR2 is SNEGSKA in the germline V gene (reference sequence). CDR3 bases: TGCAGTGCTAGACTCGAGGGGACAGGGGGCTCTTGGGGCTACACCTTC. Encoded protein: CSARLEGTGGSWGYTF.

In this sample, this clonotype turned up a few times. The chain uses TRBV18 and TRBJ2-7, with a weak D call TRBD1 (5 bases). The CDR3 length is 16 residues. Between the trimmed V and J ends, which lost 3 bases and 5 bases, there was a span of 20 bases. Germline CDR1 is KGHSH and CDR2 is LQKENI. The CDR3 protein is CASSPTLLAGRHEQYF. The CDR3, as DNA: TGTGCCAGCTCACCCACATTGTTGGCAGGGCGGCACGAGCAGTACTTC.

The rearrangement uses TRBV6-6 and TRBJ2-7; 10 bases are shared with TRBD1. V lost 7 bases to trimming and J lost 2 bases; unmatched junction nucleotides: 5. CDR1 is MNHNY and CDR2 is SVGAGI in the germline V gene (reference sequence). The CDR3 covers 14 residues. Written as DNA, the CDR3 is TGTGCCAGCACCTCCGGACAGGGGGCCTACGAGCAGTACTTC. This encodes CASTSGQGAYEQYF.

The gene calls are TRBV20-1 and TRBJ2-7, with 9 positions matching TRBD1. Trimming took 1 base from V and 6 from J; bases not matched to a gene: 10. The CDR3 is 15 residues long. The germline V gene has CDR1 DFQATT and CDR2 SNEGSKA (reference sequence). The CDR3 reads CSARAHRGPPLEQYF. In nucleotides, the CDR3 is TGCAGTGCTAGAGCCCACAGGGGGCCCCCCCTCGAGCAGTACTTC.

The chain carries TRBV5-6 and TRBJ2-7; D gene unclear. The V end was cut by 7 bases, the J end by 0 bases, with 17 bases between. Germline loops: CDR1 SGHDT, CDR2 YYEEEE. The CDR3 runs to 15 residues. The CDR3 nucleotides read TGTGCCAGCCTTCAAGTGGGATGGGACTCCTACGAGCAGTACTTC. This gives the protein CASLQVGWDSYEQYF.

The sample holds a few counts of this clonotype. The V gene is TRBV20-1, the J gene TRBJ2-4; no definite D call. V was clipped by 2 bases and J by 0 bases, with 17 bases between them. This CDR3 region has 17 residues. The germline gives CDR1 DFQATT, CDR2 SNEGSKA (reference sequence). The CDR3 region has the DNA TGCAGTGCTAGACCCCCCCTAGGTCAGTTAGCCAAAAACATTCAGTACTTC. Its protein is CSARPPLGQLAKNIQYF.

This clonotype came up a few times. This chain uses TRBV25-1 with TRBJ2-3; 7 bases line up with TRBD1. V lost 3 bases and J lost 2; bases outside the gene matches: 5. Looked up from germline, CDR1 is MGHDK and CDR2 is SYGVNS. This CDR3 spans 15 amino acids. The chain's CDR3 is CASSDRQGLTDTQYF. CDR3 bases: TGTGCCAGCAGTGACAGACAGGGTCTCACAGATACGCAGTATTTT. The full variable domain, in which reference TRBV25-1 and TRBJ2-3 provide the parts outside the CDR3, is EADIYQTPRYLVIGTGKKITLECSQTMGHDKMYWYQQDPGMELHLIHYSYGVNSTEKGDLSSESTVSRIRTEHFPLTLESARPSHTSQYLCASSDRQGLTDTQYFGPGTRLTVL.

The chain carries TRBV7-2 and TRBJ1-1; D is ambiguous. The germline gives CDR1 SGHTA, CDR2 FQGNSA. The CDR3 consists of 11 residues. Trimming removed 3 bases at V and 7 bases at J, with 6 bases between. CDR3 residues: CASSFLNEAFF. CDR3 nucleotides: TGTGCCAGCAGCTTTTTAAATGAAGCTTTCTTT.